This T cell receptor (beta chain) was recovered during a study of CD8+ T cells in alopecia areata. RNA was isolated and reverse transcribed to cDNA, the sequencing template. Some clones are missing from TCRdb's copy, which holds only in-frame ones; the method was immunoSEQ multiplex PCR. In the table there are 150,000 to 250,000 clones, nearly 60% of which are singletons. As to treatment: oral pan-JAK inhibitor, 5-10 mg twice daily. The sample in question was CD4+ T cells sorted from blood, obtained at week 24, from a patient treated with tofacitinib. The origin of this receptor is a human donor with alopecia areata.

The CDR3 region is CASSLMRGGPSPYNEQFF. CDR3 DNA: TGTGCCAGCAGCTTAATGCGGGGGGGTCCCTCCCCCTACAATGAGCAGTTCTTC. V and J are TRBV7-9 and TRBJ2-1, with 9 bases identical to TRBD2. This CDR3 is built from 18 residues. Germline CDR1 and CDR2: SEHNR and FQNEAQ (reference sequence). The V gene end was trimmed by 2 bases and the J gene end by 2 bases; junction bases not matched to a gene: 10. The variable domain in full, with the rest retrieved from reference TRBV7-9 and TRBJ2-1, is DTGVSQNPRHKITKRGQNVTFRCDPISEHNRLYWYRQTLGQGPEFLTYFQNEAQLEKSRLLSDRFSAERPKGSFSTLEIQRTEQGDSAMYLCASSLMRGGPSPYNEQFFGPGTRLTVL.